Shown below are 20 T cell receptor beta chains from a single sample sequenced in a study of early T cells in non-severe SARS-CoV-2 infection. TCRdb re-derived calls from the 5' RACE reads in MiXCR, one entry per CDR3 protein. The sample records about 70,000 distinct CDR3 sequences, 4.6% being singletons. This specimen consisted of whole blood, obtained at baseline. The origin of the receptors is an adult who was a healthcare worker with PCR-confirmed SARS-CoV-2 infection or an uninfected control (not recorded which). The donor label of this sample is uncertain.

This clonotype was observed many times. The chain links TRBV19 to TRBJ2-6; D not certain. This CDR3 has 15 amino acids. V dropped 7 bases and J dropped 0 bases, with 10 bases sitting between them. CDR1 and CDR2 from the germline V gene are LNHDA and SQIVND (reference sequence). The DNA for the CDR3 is TGTGCCAGTACAGTAGTGAGCTCTGGGGCCAACGTCCTGACTTTC. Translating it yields CASTVVSSGANVLTF.

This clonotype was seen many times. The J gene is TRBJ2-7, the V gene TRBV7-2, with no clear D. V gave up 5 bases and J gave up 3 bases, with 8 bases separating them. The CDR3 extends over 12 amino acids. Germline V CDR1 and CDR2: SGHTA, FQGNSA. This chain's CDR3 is CASSPKIYEQYF. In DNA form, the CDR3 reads TGTGCCAGCAGCCCTAAGATCTACGAGCAGTACTTC.

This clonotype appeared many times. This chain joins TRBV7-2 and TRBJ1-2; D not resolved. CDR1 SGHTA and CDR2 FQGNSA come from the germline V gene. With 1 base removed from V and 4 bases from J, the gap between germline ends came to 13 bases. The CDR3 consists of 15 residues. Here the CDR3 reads CASSLVYLGGYGYTF. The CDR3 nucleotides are TGTGCCAGCAGCTTAGTTTATCTGGGAGGCTATGGCTACACCTTC.

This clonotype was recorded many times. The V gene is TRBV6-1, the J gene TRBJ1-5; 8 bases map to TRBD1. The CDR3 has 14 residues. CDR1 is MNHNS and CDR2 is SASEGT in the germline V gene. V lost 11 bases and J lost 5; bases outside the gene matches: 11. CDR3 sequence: CAVPTGEGDQPQHF. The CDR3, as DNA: TGTGCCGTCCCGACAGGGGAGGGAGATCAGCCCCAGCATTTT.

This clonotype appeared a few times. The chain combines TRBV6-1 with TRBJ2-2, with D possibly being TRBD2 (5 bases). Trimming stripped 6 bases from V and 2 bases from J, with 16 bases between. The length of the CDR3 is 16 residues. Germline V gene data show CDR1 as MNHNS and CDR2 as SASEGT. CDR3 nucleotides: TGTGCCAGCAGACGAAGATCGGGATTTAACACCGGGGAGCTGTTTTTT. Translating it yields CASRRRSGFNTGELFF.

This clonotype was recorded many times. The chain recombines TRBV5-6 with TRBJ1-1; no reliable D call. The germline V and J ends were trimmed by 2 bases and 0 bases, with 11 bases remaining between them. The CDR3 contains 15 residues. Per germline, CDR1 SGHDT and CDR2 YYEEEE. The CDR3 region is CASSLGLGLNTEAFF. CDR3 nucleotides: TGTGCCAGCAGCTTAGGTCTCGGGCTGAACACTGAAGCTTTCTTT. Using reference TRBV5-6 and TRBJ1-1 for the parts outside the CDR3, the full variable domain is DAGVTQSPTHLIKTRGQQVTLRCSPKSGHDTVSWYQQALGQGPQFIFQYYEEEERQRGNFPDRFSGHQFPNYSSELNVNALLLGDSALYLCASSLGLGLNTEAFFGQGTRLTVV.

CDR3 DNA sequence: TGTGCCAGCAGCTTAAACAGTTTGAACACTGAAGCTTTCTTT. This gives the protein CASSLNSLNTEAFF. This chain joins TRBV11-2 and TRBJ1-1; D gene ambiguous. The CDR3 is 14 amino acids. Germline V CDR1 and CDR2: SGHAT, FQNNGV. The V end lost 2 bases, the J end lost 0 bases, and 7 bases lay between the germline ends.

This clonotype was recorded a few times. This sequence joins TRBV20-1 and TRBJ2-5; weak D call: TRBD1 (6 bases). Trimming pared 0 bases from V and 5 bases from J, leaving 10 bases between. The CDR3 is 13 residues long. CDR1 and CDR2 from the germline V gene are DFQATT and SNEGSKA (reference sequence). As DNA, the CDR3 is TGCAGTGCTAGAGATGGGGGCTTGGAGACCCAGTACTTC. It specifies CSARDGGLETQYF.

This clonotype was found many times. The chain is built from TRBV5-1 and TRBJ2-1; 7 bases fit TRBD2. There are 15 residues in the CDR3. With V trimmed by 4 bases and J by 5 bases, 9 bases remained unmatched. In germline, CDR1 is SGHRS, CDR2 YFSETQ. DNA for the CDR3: TGCGCCAGCAGCCAGACCGGCCTAGCGGACAATGAGCAGTTCTTC. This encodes CASSQTGLADNEQFF.

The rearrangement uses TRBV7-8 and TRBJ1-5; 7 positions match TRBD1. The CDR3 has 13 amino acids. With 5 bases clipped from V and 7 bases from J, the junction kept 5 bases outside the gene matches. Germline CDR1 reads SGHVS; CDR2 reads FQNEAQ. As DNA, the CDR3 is TGTGCCAGCAGCCCTACAGGGGTGCAGCCCCAGCATTTT. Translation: CASSPTGVQPQHF.

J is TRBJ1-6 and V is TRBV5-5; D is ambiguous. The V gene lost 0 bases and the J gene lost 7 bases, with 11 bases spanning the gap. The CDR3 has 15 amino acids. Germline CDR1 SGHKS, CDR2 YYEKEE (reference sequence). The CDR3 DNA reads TGTGCCAGCAGCTTGGTGCCAACGGGGAATTCACCCCTCCACTTT. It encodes CASSLVPTGNSPLHF.

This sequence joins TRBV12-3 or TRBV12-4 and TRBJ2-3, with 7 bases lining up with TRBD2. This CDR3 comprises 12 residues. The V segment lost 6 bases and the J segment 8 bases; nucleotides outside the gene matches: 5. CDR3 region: CASRPGGSTQYF. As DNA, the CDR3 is TGTGCCAGCAGGCCGGGGGGAAGTACGCAGTATTTT.

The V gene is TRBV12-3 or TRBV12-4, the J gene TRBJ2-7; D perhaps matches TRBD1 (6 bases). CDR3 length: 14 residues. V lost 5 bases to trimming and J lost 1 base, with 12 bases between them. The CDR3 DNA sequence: TGTGCCAGCAGTCCGTCTCAGGGGTCCTACGAGCAGTACTTC. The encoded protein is CASSPSQGSYEQYF.

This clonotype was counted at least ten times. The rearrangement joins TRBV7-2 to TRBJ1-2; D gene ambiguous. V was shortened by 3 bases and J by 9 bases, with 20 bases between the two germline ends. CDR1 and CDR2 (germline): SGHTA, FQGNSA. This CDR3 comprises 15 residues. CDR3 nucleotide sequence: TGTGCCAGCAGCTTGATGACACCCGCCACTATTCGCTACACCTTC. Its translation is CASSLMTPATIRYTF. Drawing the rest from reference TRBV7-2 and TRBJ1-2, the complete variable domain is GAGVSQSPSNKVTEKGKDVELRCDPISGHTALYWYRQSLGQGLEFLIYFQGNSAPDKSGLPSDRFSAERTGGSVSTLTIQRTQQEDSAVYLCASSLMTPATIRYTFGSGTRLTVV.

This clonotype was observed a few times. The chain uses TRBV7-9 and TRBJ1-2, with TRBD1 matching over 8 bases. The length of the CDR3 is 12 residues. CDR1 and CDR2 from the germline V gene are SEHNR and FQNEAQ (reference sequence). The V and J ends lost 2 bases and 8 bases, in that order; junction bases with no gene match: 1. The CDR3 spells CASSLSGGGYTF. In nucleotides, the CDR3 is TGTGCCAGCAGCTTATCAGGGGGCGGCTACACCTTC.

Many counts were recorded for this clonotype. This CDR3 is CSVEYRGRASTEAFF. The CDR3 coding sequence is TGCAGCGTTGAGTACAGGGGAAGGGCGAGCACTGAAGCTTTCTTT. The V and J genes are TRBV29-1 and TRBJ1-1; TRBD1 matches at 7 bases. The CDR3 totals 15 residues. The germline CDR1 and CDR2 sequences are SQVTM and ANQGSEA. V shed 3 bases, J shed 4 bases, and the junction held 11 bases outside the gene matches.

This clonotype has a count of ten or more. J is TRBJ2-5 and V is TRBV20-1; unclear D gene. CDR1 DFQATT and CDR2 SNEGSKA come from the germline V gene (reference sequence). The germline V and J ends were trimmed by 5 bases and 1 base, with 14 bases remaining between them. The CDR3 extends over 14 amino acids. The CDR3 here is CSAADTLLQETQYF. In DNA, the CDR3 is TGCAGTGCTGCCGACACGCTCCTCCAAGAGACCCAGTACTTC.

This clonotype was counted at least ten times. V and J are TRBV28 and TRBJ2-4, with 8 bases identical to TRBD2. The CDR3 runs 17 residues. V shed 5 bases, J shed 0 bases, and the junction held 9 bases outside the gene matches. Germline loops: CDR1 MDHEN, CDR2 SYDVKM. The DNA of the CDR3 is TGTGCCAGCAGTACACTGCGGGGGGTACTAGCCAAAAACATTCAGTACTTC. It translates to CASSTLRGVLAKNIQYF.

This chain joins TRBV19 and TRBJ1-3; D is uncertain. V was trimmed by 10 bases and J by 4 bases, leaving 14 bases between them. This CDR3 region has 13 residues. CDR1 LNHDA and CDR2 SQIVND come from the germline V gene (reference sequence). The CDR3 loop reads CATYGREGNTIYF. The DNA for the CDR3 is TGTGCCACGTACGGGAGGGAAGGAAACACCATATATTTT.

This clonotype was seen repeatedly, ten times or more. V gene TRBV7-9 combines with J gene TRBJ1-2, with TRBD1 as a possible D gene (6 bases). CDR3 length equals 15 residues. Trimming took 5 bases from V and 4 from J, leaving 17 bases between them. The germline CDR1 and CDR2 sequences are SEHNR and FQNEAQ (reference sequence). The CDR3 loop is CASSPTGLQGYGYTF. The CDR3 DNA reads TGTGCCAGCAGCCCGACGGGCCTACAGGGCTATGGCTACACCTTC.